This TCR beta chain was identified during a study of shared T cell receptors in the human thymus. The data were produced by immunoSEQ multiplex PCR, yet TCRdb's version contains in-frame clones alone and is incomplete. This table holds 500,000 to 550,000 clones, around 78% found once. The CDR3 runs to 14 residues. The ends were cut back, 5 bases at V and 8 bases at J, with 18 bases in the middle. Germline-derived CDR1 and CDR2 are MNHEY and SMNVEV (reference sequence). In addition, the sample was reused for a study of human thymus T cells. That study reports: Corrective cardiac operations yielded the resected thymus tissue.

Specimen: thymocytes. The rearrangement links TRBV27 to TRBJ1-2; D remains unclear. The TCR sequence derives from a boy under two years old with a congenital heart defect. CDR3 residues: CASSPSWRVFGYTF. The CDR3 DNA reads TGTGCCAGCAGTCCAAGTTGGAGGGTCTTCGGCTACACCTTC.